The 14 T cell receptor beta chains below all came from one sample that was sequenced in a study of shared clonotypes between healthy human individuals. The repertoire was sequenced with immunoSEQ multiplex PCR; TCRdb's copy has only in-frame clones and lacks some. The table records roughly 410,000 clones, 96% of them present only once. The material sequenced was memory CD8+ T cells sorted from blood. Subset noted: CD45RO+ cells pooled with CCR7-negative TemRA cells. These TCRs come from a man aged 30 to 45 in good health.

This clone was counted only a few times. The V and J genes are TRBV25-1 and TRBJ1-5; possibly TRBD1 for D (6 bases). V lost 8 bases, J lost 6 bases, and 17 bases lay in between. In germline, CDR1 is MGHDK, CDR2 SYGVNS. The CDR3 runs 14 residues. The CDR3 DNA sequence: TGTGCCAGCTCAACGACAGGAGCATTTCAGCCCCAGCATTTT. This codes for CASSTTGAFQPQHF.

This rearrangement joins TRBV11-1 to TRBJ2-7, with D perhaps TRBD1 (5 bases). Looked up from germline, CDR1 is SGHAT and CDR2 is FQDESV (reference sequence). V shed 5 bases and J shed 5 bases, with 13 bases lying between them. The CDR3 contains 13 residues. Here the CDR3 DNA reads TGTGCCAGCAGCCCCGGTGGGGCCAACGAGCAGTACTTC. Its translation is CASSPGGANEQYF.

V gene TRBV6-5 combines with J gene TRBJ2-1, with TRBD2 as a possible D gene (6 bases). The germline gives CDR1 MNHEY, CDR2 SVGAGI. The CDR3 totals 16 residues. Trimming removed 2 bases from V and 0 bases from J, with 11 bases in between. CDR3 sequence: CASSYVAGSSYNEQFF. CDR3 coding DNA: TGTGCCAGCAGTTACGTTGCGGGAAGCTCCTACAATGAGCAGTTCTTC.

J is TRBJ2-3 and V is TRBV28; 8 bases fit TRBD2. This CDR3 comprises 12 residues. CDR1 is MDHEN and CDR2 is SYDVKM in the germline V gene. Trimming took 2 bases from V and 10 from J; bases not matched to a gene: 2. For the CDR3, the DNA is TGTGCCAGCAGTTTAGCGGGAGGCCCGCAGTATTTT. Protein product: CASSLAGGPQYF. Full variable domain (rest looked up from reference TRBV28 and TRBJ2-3): DVKVTQSSRYLVKRTGEKVFLECVQDMDHENMFWYRQDPGLGLRLIYFSYDVKMKEKGDIPEGYSVSREKKERFSLILESASTNQTSMYLCASSLAGGPQYFGPGTRLTVL.

The chain has TRBV11-2 and TRBJ1-4, with D unresolved. Germline CDR1 and CDR2: SGHAT and FQNNGV. V was trimmed by 0 bases and J by 5 bases, leaving 13 bases between them. This CDR3 is 16 amino acids long. In nucleotides, the CDR3 is TGTGCCAGCAGCTTAGAATTCGATAATTTGAATGAAAAACTGTTTTTT. Translating it yields CASSLEFDNLNEKLFF. The full variable domain, in which reference TRBV11-2 and TRBJ1-4 provide the parts outside the CDR3, is EAGVAQSPRYKIIEKRQSVAFWCNPISGHATLYWYQQILGQGPKLLIQFQNNGVVDDSQLPKDRFSAERLKGVDSTLKIQPAKLEDSAVYLCASSLEFDNLNEKLFFGSGTQLSVL.

The rearrangement uses TRBV19 and TRBJ2-7; 8 nucleotides agree with TRBD1. The CDR3 is 13 amino acids. V was pared by 4 bases and J by 3 bases, with 2 bases of the junction left unmatched. Germline assignment: CDR1 LNHDA and CDR2 SQIVND (reference sequence). CDR3 nucleotides: TGTGCCAGTAGTAGGGACAGGCGCTACGAGCAGTACTTC. It encodes CASSRDRRYEQYF.

The V call is TRBV2, the J call TRBJ1-2; 10 nucleotides agree with TRBD1. V lost 6 bases to trimming and J lost 6 bases; unmatched junction nucleotides: 4. The CDR3 totals 13 residues. Germline V gives CDR1 SNHLY, CDR2 FYNNEI. The CDR3 nucleotides are TGTGCCAGCAGGGGGACAGGGGACGATGGCTACACCTTC. This codes for CASRGTGDDGYTF. Full variable domain (remainder filled in from reference TRBV2 and TRBJ1-2): EPEVTQTPSHQVTQMGQEVILRCVPISNHLYFYWYRQILGQKVEFLVSFYNNEISEKSEIFDDQFSVERPDGSNFTLKIRSTKLEDSAMYFCASRGTGDDGYTFGSGTRLTVV.

The CDR3 DNA follows: TGTGCCAGCAGCGCAGATCCGGCAGCCCCGCCTGGAAACACCATATATTTT. It translates to CASSADPAAPPGNTIYF. V and J are TRBV9 and TRBJ1-3; the D is unclear. The V and J ends lost 3 bases and 2 bases respectively, with 18 bases between them. This CDR3 is built from 17 residues. Per germline, CDR1 SGDLS and CDR2 YYNGEE. Looking up the rest from reference TRBV9 and TRBJ1-3 gives the full variable domain: DSGVTQTPKHLITATGQRVTLRCSPRSGDLSVYWYQQSLDQGLQFLIQYYNGEERAKGNILERFSAQQFPDLHSELNLSSLELGDSALYFCASSADPAAPPGNTIYFGEGSWLTVV.

The genes are TRBV28 and TRBJ1-5, with D unresolved. In germline, CDR1 is MDHEN, CDR2 SYDVKM. The CDR3 is 14 amino acids. The V gene lost 7 bases and the J gene lost 1 base, with 11 bases spanning the gap. The CDR3 bases are TGTGCCAGCACCTTTGGTGGAAGCAATCAGCCCCAGCATTTT. It encodes CASTFGGSNQPQHF.

The chain links TRBV5-1 to TRBJ2-1; 13 bases map to TRBD2. The ends lost 1 base at V and 6 bases at J; junction bases unmatched: 7. Germline V gene data show CDR1 as SGHRS and CDR2 as YFSETQ. There are 17 residues in the CDR3. The CDR3 region has the DNA TGCGCCAGCAGCTTGTTACTAGCGGGAGGGCCGGTCAATGAGCAGTTCTTC. Residues: CASSLLLAGGPVNEQFF.

The gene calls are TRBV6-6 and TRBJ2-6; D may match TRBD1 or TRBD2 (6 bases each). Germline CDR1 is MNHNY and CDR2 is SVGAGI (reference sequence). CDR3 size: 15 residues. Trimming removed 6 bases from V and 5 bases from J, with 14 bases in between. The CDR3 region is CASSLDRGRANVLTF. The DNA of the CDR3 is TGTGCCAGCAGCCTGGACCGGGGGCGGGCCAACGTCCTGACTTTC.

The chain is built from TRBV30 and TRBJ1-6; the match to TRBD1 covers 9 bases. The CDR3 covers 12 residues. Germline CDR1 reads GTSNPN; CDR2 reads SVGIG (reference sequence). V shed 5 bases, J shed 9 bases, and the junction held 2 bases outside the gene matches. The CDR3 bases are TGTGCCTGGGACAGGGGGAGTTCACCCCTCCACTTT. Its translation: CAWDRGSSPLHF. The whole variable domain, remainder taken from reference TRBV30 and TRBJ1-6, is SQTIHQWPATLVQPVGSPLSLECTVEGTSNPNLYWYRQAAGRGLQLLFYSVGIGQISSEVPQNLSASRPQDRQFILSSKKLLLSDSGFYLCAWDRGSSPLHFGNGTRLTVT.

The chain combines TRBV2 with TRBJ2-2; 11 nucleotides agree with TRBD2. The germline gives CDR1 SNHLY, CDR2 FYNNEI. The V and J ends lost 3 bases and 2 bases, in that order; junction bases with no gene match: 8. The CDR3 loop spans 18 amino acids. DNA for the CDR3: TGTGCCAGCAGTGATCCCCGGACTAGCGGGCTAAACACCGGGGAGCTGTTTTTT. Its translation is CASSDPRTSGLNTGELFF.

The chain recombines TRBV7-9 with TRBJ1-6, with 8 positions matching TRBD1. Germline CDR1 reads SEHNR; CDR2 reads FQNEAQ (reference sequence). With V trimmed by 5 bases and J by 9 bases, 12 bases remained unmatched. The CDR3 has 16 amino acids. CDR3 sequence: CASSHYGQGVSSPLHF. For the CDR3, the DNA is TGTGCCAGCAGCCATTACGGACAGGGAGTGAGTTCACCCCTCCACTTT.